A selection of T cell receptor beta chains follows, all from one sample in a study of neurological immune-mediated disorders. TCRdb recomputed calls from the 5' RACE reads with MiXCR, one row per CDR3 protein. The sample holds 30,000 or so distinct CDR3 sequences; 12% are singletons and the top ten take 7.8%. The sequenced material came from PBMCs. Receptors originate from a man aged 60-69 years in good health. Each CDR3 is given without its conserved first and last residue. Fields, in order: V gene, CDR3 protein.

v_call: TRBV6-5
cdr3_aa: ASTPGRVHYEQY

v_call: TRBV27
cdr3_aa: ASSPGLAGGPSHSLQF

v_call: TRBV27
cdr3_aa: ASSSRGLGDYGYT

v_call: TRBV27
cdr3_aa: ASSHAGSLNYGYT

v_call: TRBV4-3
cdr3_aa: ASSHDTGFSYEQY

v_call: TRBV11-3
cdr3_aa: ASSYQGEFSYNEQF

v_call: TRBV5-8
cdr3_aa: ASSWMFSAGYSGNTIY

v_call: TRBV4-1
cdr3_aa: ASSQDGGLARGGSTQY

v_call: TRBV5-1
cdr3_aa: ASSLEVGLAGWDNEQF

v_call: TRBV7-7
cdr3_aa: ASSVGGAGGRYNEQF

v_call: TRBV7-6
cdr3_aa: ASSPVSRYEQY

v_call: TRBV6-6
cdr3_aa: ASTRWRGAEETQY

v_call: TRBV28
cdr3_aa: ASDREAEETQY

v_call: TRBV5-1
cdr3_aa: ASHQGGGQGETQY

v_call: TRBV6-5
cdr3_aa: ASSLRGGWQDNTGELF

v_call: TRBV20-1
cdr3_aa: SALIPGQGETQY

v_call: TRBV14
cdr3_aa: ASSQGGWDSSFYEQY

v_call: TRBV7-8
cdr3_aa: ASSLLQGIYYNEQF

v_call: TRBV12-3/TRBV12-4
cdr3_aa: ASTRQELDQPQH

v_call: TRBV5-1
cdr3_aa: ASSLAAIRVDEQY

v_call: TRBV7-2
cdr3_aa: ASSLSAGTQRGQY

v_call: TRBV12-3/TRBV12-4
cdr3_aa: ASSLTTQYEQY

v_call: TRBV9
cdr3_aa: ASSADRPPQD

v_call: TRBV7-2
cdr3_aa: ASSLRRNQPQH

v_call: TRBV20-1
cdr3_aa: SAFGTSGNNEQF

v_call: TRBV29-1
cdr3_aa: IFEGGRNTDTQY

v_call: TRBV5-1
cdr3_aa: ASSLEVVGTEAF

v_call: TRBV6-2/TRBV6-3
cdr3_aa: ASSYDPGLARNDEAF

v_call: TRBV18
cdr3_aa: ASSLPGTYEQY

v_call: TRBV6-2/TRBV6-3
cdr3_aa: ASRRTGTVGSPLH

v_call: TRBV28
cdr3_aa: ASRSRLRETQY

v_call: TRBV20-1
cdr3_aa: SARDVLAGLSYNEQF

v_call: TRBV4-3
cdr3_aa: ASSQEPSSQTQY

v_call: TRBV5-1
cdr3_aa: ASSLTAIQY

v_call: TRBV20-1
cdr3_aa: SARIGDYGYT

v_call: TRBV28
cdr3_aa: ASSYRETQY

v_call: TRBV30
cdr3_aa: ACETGSSYEQY

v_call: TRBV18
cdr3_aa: ASSPYQGASNTGELF

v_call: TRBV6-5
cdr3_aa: ASSYSWPLGDTGELF

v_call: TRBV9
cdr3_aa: ASSVAAKETQY

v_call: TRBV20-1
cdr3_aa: SAAPGQGVEQY

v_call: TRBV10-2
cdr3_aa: ASSEWDRGRSGNTIY

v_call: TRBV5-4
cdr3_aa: ASSRFESSYNSPLH

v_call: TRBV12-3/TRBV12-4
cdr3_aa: ASTQGTSGPLTQETQY

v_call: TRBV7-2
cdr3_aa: ASSWGGMGGGELF

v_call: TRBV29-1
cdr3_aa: SVEGFSGGTYNEQF

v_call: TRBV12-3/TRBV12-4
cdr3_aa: ASSPRTQPQH

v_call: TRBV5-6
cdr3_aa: ASSAARRERETQY

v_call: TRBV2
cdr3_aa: ASSLDGTYNTDTQY

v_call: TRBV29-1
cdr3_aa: SVRVSKGGLAYNEQF

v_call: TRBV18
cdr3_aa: ASSPGAYEQY

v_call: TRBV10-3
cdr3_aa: AINDMLSSYEQY

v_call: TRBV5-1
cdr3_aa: ASSLGGGTETQY

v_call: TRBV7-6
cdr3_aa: ASSLGGDGQETQY

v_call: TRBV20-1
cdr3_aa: SASGADRAYNEQF

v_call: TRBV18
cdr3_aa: ASSPGTSGEETQY

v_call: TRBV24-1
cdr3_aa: ATSDPGTSGSGELF

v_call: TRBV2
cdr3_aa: ASSGTPDINEQF

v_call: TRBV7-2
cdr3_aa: ASSPGPNNEQF